This TCR beta chain was sequenced during a study of blood T cell repertoires in COVID-19. Study-wide background: Spain, Italy and the United States supplied samples that represented acute and convalescent COVID-19. PBMCs, B-cell-depleted T cells, or T cells were the source of the cDNA or gDNA that made up the material.

CDR1 is MNHEY and CDR2 is SVGAGI in the germline V gene. Trimming removed 2 bases at V and 9 bases at J, with 9 bases between. This CDR3 has 12 amino acids. Produced via immunoSEQ multiplex PCR; TCRdb's table is partial and in-frame only. The sample has about 16,000 clones; roughly 85% are singletons. The receptor was isolated from a human donor in a cohort sampled during active COVID-19. The sample taken for sequencing was peripheral blood. The chain is built from TRBV6-5 and TRBJ2-3; a weak D match, TRBD2 (6 bases). The CDR3 reads CASSYGGKTQYF. The CDR3 nucleotides are TGTGCCAGCAGTTACGGGGGGAAAACGCAGTATTTT.